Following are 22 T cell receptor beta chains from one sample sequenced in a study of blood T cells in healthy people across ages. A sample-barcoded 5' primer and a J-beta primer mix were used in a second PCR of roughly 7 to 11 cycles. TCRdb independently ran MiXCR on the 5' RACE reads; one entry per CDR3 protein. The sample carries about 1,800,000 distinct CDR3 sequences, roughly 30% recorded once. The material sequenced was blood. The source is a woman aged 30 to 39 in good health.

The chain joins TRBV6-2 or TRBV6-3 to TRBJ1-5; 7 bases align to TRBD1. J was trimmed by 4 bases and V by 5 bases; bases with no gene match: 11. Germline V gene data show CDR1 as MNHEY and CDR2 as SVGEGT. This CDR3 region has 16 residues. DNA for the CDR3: TGTGCCAGCAGTGACCAGAGACAGGGATGGAATCAGCCCCAGCATTTT. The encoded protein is CASSDQRQGWNQPQHF.

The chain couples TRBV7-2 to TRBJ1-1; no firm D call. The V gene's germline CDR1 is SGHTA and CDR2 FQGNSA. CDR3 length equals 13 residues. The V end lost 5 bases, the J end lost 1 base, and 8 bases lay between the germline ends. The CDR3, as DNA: TGTGCCAGCAGCACCGGGAGGAACACTGAAGCTTTCTTT. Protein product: CASSTGRNTEAFF.

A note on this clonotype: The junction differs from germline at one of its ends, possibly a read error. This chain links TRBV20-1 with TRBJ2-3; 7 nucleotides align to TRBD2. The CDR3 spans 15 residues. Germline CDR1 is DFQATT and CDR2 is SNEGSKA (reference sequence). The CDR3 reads CSAPRLAASTDMQYF. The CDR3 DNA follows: TGCAGTGCTCCCCGCCTAGCGGCAAGCACAGATATGCAGTATTTT.

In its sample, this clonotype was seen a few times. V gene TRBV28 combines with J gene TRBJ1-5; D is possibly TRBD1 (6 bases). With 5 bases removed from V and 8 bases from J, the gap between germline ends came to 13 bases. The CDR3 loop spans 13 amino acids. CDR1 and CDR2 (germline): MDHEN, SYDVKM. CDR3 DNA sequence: TGTGCCAGCAGTCTCGTGCCAGGGGAGCCCCAGCATTTT. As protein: CASSLVPGEPQHF.

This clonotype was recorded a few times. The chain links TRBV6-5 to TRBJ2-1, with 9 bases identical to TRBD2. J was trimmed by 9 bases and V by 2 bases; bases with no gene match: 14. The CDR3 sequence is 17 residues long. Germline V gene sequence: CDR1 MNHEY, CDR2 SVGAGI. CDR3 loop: CASSYARGSGGVIEQFF. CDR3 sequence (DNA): TGTGCCAGCAGTTACGCGAGGGGTAGCGGGGGCGTCATTGAGCAGTTCTTC.

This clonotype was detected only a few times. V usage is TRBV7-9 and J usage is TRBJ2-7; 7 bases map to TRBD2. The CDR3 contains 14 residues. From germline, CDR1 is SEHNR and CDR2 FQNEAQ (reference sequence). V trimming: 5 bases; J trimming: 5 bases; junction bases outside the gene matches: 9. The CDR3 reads CASSMGLPRDEQYF. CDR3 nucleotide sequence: TGTGCCAGCAGCATGGGACTACCCAGGGACGAGCAGTACTTC.

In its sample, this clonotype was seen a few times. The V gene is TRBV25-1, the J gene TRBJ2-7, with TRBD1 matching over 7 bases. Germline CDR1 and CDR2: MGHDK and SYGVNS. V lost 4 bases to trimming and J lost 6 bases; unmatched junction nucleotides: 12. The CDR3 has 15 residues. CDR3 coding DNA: TGTGCCAGCAGTGGCTCGGGACAGAGTGGTCCCGAGCAGTACTTC. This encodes CASSGSGQSGPEQYF.

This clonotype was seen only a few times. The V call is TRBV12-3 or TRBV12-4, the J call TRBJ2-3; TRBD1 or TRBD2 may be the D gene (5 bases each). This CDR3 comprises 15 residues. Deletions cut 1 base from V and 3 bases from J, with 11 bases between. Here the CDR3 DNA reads TGTGCCAGCAGTTTAGTAGGGACCCGGACAGATACGCAGTATTTT. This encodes CASSLVGTRTDTQYF.

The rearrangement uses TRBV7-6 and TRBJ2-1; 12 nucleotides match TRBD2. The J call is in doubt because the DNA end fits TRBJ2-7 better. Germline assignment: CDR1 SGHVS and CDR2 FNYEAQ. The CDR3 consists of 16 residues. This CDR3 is CASSSSGGASYNEQYF. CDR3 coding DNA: TGTGCCAGCAGCTCTAGCGGGGGGGCCTCCTACAATGAGCAGTACTTC.

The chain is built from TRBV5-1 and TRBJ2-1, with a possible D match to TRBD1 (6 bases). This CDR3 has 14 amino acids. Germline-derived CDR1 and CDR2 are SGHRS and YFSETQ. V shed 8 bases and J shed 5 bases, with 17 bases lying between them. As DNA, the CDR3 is TGCGCCAGTAGGGGGAAGTTCTCGAACAATGAGCAGTTCTTC. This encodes CASRGKFSNNEQFF.

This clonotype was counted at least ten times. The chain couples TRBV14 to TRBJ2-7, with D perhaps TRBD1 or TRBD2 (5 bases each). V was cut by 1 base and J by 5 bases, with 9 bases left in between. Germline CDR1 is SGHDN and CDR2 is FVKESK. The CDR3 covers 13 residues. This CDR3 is CASSQGGAHEQYF. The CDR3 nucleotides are TGTGCCAGCAGCCAAGGAGGGGCCCACGAGCAGTACTTC.

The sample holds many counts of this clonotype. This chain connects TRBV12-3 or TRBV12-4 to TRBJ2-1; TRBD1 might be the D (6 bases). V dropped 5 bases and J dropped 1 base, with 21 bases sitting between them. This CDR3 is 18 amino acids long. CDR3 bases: TGTGCCAGCAGTCTCGGGACAAGGGGCTCAAGATCCTACAATGAGCAGTTCTTC. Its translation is CASSLGTRGSRSYNEQFF.

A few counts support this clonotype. The CDR3 spells CASSPSRLAGQETQYF. In nucleotides, the CDR3 is TGCGCCAGCAGCCCTAGCCGACTAGCGGGACAAGAGACCCAGTACTTC. The chain has TRBV5-1 and TRBJ2-5; 11 nucleotides line up with TRBD2. V lost 4 bases, J lost 2 bases, and 7 bases stayed unmatched. In germline, CDR1 is SGHRS, CDR2 YFSETQ. The CDR3 consists of 16 residues.

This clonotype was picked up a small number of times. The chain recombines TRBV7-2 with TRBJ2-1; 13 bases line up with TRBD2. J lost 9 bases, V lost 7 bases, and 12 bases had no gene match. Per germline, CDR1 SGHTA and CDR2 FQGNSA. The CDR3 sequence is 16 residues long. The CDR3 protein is CASTSAGLAGLAEQFF. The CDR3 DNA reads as TGTGCCAGCACCTCCGCGGGACTAGCGGGACTGGCTGAGCAGTTCTTC.

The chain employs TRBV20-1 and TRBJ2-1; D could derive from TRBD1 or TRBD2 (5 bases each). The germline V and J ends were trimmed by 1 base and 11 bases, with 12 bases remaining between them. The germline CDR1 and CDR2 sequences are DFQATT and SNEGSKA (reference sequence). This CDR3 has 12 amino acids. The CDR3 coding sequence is TGCAGTGCTAGAGTGGACTGGGGGAAGCAGTTCTTC. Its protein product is CSARVDWGKQFF.

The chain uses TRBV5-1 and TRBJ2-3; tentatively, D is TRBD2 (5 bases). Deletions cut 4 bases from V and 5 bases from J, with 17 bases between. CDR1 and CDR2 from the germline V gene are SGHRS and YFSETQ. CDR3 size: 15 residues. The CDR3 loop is CASSSPGLMQDTQYF. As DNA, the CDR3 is TGCGCCAGCAGCAGTCCAGGACTGATGCAAGATACGCAGTATTTT.

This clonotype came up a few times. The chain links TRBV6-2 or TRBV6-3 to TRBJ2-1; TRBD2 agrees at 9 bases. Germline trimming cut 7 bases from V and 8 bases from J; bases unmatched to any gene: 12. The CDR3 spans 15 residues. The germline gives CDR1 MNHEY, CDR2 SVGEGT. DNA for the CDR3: TGTGCCAGCACCTCCCCCCGGCTAGCGGGGTATGAGCAGTTCTTC. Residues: CASTSPRLAGYEQFF.

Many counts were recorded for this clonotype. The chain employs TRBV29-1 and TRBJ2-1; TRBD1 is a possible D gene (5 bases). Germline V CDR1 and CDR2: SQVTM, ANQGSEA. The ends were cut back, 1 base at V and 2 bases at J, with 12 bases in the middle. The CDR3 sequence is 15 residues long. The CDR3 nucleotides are TGCAGCGTTGAAGGGTCAGGGCAGCCCTACAATGAGCAGTTCTTC. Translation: CSVEGSGQPYNEQFF.

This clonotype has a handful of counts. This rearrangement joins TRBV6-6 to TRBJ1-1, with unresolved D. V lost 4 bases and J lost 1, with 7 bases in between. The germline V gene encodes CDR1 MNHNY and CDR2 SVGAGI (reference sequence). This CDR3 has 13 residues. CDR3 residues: CASSSPKNTEAFF. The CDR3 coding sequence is TGTGCCAGCAGTTCTCCCAAGAACACTGAAGCTTTCTTT.

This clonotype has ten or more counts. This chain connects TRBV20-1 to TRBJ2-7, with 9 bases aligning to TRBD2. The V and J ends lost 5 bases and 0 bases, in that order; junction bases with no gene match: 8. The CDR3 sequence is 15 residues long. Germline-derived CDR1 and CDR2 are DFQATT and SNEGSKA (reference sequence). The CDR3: CSALSPTSGSYEQYF. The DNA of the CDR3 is TGCAGTGCTTTAAGTCCGACTAGCGGCTCCTACGAGCAGTACTTC.

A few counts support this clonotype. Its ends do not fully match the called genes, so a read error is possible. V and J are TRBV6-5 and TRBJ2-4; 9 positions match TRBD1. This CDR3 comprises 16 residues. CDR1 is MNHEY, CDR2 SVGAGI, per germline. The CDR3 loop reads CAGSYEAGTGFREQYF. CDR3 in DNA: TGTGCCGGCAGTTACGAAGCCGGGACAGGGTTCAGGGAGCAGTACTTC.

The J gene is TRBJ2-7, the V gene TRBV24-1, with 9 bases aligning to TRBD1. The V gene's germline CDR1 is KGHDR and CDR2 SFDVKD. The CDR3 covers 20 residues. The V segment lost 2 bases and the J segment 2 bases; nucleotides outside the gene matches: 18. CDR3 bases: TGTGCCACCAGTGATTCAAGGGCAACAGGGGGCCGGGGGAAGACCTACGAGCAGTACTTC. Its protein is CATSDSRATGGRGKTYEQYF.